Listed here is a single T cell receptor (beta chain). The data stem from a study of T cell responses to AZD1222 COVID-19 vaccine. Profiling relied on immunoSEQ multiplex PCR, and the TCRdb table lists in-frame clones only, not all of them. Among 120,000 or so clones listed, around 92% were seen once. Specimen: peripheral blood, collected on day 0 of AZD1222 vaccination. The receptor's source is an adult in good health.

The CDR3: CASSVIVGGANVLTF. In nucleotides, the CDR3 is TGTGCCAGCAGCGTGATAGTGGGCGGGGCCAACGTCCTGACTTTC. The chain links TRBV9 to TRBJ2-6; no clear D gene. CDR3 length equals 15 residues. CDR1 is SGDLS, CDR2 YYNGEE, per germline. The V end lost 2 bases, the J end lost 4 bases, and 10 bases lay between the germline ends.